This entry lists 9 T cell receptor beta chains sequenced from one sample in a study of PD-1 blockade in classical Hodgkin lymphoma. Every patient relapsed after autologous stem cell transplantation, and brentuximab vedotin exposure varied. The protocol was immunoSEQ multiplex PCR, while the TCRdb copy is restricted to in-frame clones and leaves out a portion. The sample shows 30,000 to 50,000 clones, roughly four fifths of them seen only once. The sequencing here drew on peripheral blood mononuclear cells (PBMCs), taken at baseline. The receptors come from a human donor with classical Hodgkin lymphoma.

The V and J genes are TRBV7-9 and TRBJ2-3; TRBD1 matches at 7 bases. Germline CDR1 is SEHNR and CDR2 is FQNEAQ (reference sequence). The CDR3 covers 18 residues. V dropped 4 bases and J dropped 2; count of bases not matched to a gene: 15. The CDR3 DNA reads as TGTGCCAGCAGCTATTACGGGTGGACAGGTACTTTCACAGATACGCAGTATTTT. Translation gives CASSYYGWTGTFTDTQYF.

The chain has TRBV28 and TRBJ2-7, with D perhaps TRBD1 or TRBD2 (5 bases each). Trimming removed 6 bases from V and 4 bases from J, with 16 bases in between. This CDR3 has 14 residues. The germline V gene encodes CDR1 MDHEN and CDR2 SYDVKM. CDR3 sequence (DNA): TGTGCCAGCAGCCCGACCGGGACCCGGTACGAGCAGTACTTC. Translation gives CASSPTGTRYEQYF.

This clone was counted between two and nine times. The chain uses TRBV21-1 and TRBJ2-7; the table's D gene call, TRBD2, was not cross checked with the DNA. TRBV21-1 is deemed a pseudogene. The CDR3 runs 15 residues. The CDR3 nucleotides read TGTGCCAGCAGCGTTGGGAGAGCGGGAGGGCGCGAGCAGTACTTC. Encoded protein: CASSVGRAGGREQYF.

A single count supports this clone. The V call is TRBV28, the J call TRBJ2-1; 7 bases are a match to TRBD2. The CDR3 sequence is 16 residues long. In germline, CDR1 is MDHEN, CDR2 SYDVKM. Trimming took 5 bases from V and 4 from J; bases not matched to a gene: 11. The CDR3 nucleotides read TGTGCCAGCAGTGGCTTACTAGCGTCCCGATACAATGAGCAGTTCTTC. It specifies CASSGLLASRYNEQFF.

CDR3 nucleotides: TGTGCCAGCAGTGAAGATGAAGGGTATGGCACTGAAGCTTTCTTT. Translation gives CASSEDEGYGTEAFF. The gene calls are TRBV6-1 and TRBJ1-1; D gene uncertain. Germline V gene sequence: CDR1 MNHNS, CDR2 SASEGT. V was shortened by 1 base and J by 4 bases, with 13 bases between the two germline ends. CDR3 length equals 15 residues.

The chain couples TRBV19 to TRBJ1-5; 7 bases line up with TRBD1. Germline trimming cut 4 bases from V and 0 bases from J; bases unmatched to any gene: 3. Germline-derived CDR1 and CDR2 are LNHDA and SQIVND (reference sequence). The CDR3 spans 15 residues. The CDR3 nucleotides are TGTGCCAGTAGTAGGACAGGCTATAGCAATCAGCCCCAGCATTTT. This codes for CASSRTGYSNQPQHF.

This clone was found a few times. The genes are TRBV6-6 and TRBJ2-7; D remains ambiguous. There are 14 residues in the CDR3. Trimming took off 5 bases at V and 2 bases at J, with 13 bases between the two ends. The germline V gene has CDR1 MNHNY and CDR2 SVGAGI (reference sequence). CDR3 sequence (DNA): TGTGCCAGCAGTCCCCTGCCGGGTACCTACGAGCAGTACTTC. Protein: CASSPLPGTYEQYF.

The chain is built from TRBV25-1 and TRBJ2-1; 8 nucleotides agree with TRBD2. Germline-derived CDR1 and CDR2 are MGHDK and SYGVNS. CDR3 length: 15 residues. V shed 1 base, J shed 8 bases, and the junction held 7 bases outside the gene matches. CDR3 region: CASSESGTSTDEQFF. In DNA, the CDR3 is TGTGCCAGCAGTGAATCCGGGACTAGTACGGATGAGCAGTTCTTC.

This clone was seen a handful of times. This rearrangement joins TRBV27 to TRBJ2-7; unclear D gene. Germline V gene data show CDR1 as MNHEY and CDR2 as SMNVEV (reference sequence). This CDR3 comprises 11 residues. The V end was cut by 1 base, the J end by 6 bases, with 4 bases between. The CDR3 reads CASSLLREQYF. The CDR3 DNA reads TGTGCCAGCAGTTTATTGCGCGAGCAGTACTTC.